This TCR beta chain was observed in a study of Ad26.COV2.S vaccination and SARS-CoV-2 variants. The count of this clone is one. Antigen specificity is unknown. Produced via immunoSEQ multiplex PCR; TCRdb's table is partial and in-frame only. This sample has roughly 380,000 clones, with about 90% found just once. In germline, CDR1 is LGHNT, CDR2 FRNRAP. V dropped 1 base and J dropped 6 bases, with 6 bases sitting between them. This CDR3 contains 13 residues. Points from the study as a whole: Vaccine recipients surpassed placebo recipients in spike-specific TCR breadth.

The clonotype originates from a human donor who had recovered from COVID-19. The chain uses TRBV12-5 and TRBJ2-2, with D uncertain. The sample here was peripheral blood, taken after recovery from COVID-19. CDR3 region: CASGLDWAGELFF. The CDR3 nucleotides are TGTGCTAGTGGTTTGGATTGGGCCGGGGAGCTGTTTTTT.